The clone carrying this T cell receptor beta chain has a count of ten or more. The record originates from a study of early T cells in non-severe SARS-CoV-2 infection. Attachment of unique molecular identifiers to individual cDNA molecules was performed. TCRdb recomputed calls from the 5' RACE reads with MiXCR, one row per CDR3 protein. The table lists tens of thousands of distinct CDR3 sequences, 5% to 6.5% of them singletons. The CDR3 covers 15 residues. Trimming took 6 bases from V and 3 from J, leaving 15 bases between them. Sample: whole blood, taken at baseline. This chain joins TRBV12-3 or TRBV12-4 and TRBJ2-1; tentatively, D is TRBD1 (6 bases). The clonotype was recovered from an adult who was a healthcare worker with PCR-confirmed SARS-CoV-2 infection or an uninfected control (not recorded which). The CDR3 loop reads CASSHNTGIYNEQFF. CDR3 DNA sequence: TGTGCCAGCAGCCACAACACAGGGATCTACAATGAGCAGTTCTTC.